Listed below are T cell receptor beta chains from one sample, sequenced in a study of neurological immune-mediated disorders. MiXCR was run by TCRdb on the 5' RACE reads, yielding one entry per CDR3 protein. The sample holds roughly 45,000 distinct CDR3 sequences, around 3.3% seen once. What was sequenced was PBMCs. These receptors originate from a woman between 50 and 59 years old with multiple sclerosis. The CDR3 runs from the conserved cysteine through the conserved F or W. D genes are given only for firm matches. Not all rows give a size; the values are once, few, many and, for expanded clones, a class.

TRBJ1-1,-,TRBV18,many,CASSPPTVNTEAFF,TGTGCCAGCTCACCACCCACGGTGAACACTGAAGCTTTCTTT
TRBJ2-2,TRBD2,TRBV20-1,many,CSASGRASGGELFF,TGCAGTGCTAGCGGGAGGGCCTCTGGCGGGGAGCTGTTTTTT
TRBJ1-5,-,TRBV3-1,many,CASSLGQSNQPQHF,TGTGCCAGCAGCCTAGGACAAAGCAATCAGCCCCAGCATTTT
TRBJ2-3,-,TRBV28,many,CASSFWPRSDTQYF,TGTGCCAGCAGTTTCTGGCCTAGGTCAGATACGCAGTATTTT
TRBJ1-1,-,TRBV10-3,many,CAISGQATEAFF,TGTGCCATCAGTGGACAGGCCACTGAAGCTTTCTTT
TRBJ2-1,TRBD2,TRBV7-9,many,CASSLSPSGGYEQFF,TGTGCCAGCAGCTTATCTCCTAGCGGGGGATATGAGCAGTTCTTC
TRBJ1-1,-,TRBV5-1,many,CASSSEGMNTEAFF,TGCGCCAGCAGCTCCGAGGGGATGAACACTGAAGCTTTCTTT
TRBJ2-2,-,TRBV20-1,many,CSATVLSTGELFF,TGCAGTGCTACGGTTCTCTCCACCGGGGAGCTGTTTTTT
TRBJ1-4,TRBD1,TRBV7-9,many,CASSSDREGTNEKLFF,TGTGCCAGCAGCTCGGACAGGGAAGGCACTAATGAAAAACTGTTTTTT
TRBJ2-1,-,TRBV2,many,CASSGTVTLYNEQFF,TGTGCCAGCAGTGGGACTGTAACCCTTTACAATGAGCAGTTCTTC
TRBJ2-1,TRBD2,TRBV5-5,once,CASSGLAGDNEQFF,TGTGCCAGCAGCGGGTTAGCGGGAGACAATGAGCAGTTCTTC
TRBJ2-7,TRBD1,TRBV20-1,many,CSAQQGWGEQYF,TGCAGTGCACAACAGGGGTGGGGCGAGCAGTACTTC
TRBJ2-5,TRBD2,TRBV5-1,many,CASSLMTSGGQETQYF,TGCGCCAGCAGCTTGATGACTAGCGGAGGACAAGAGACCCAGTACTTC
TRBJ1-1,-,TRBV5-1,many,CASSASSIMNTEAFF,TGCGCCAGCAGCGCATCCTCTATCATGAACACTGAAGCTTTCTTT
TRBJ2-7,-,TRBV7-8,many,CASISGTGYYEQYF,TGTGCCAGCATCTCAGGGACGGGGTACTACGAGCAGTACTTC
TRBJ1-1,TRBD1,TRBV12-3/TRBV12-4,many,CASSFGTGPNTEAFF,TGTGCCAGCAGTTTTGGGACAGGACCGAACACTGAAGCTTTCTTT
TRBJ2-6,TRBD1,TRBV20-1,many,CSARGPPGQGNSGANVLTF,TGCAGTGCTAGGGGGCCTCCGGGACAGGGGAACTCTGGGGCCAACGTCCTGACTTTC
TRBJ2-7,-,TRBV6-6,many,CASSYSPPRLAYYEQYF,TGTGCCAGCAGTTACTCTCCACCGAGACTGGCCTACTACGAGCAGTACTTC
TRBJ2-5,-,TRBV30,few,CAWSVGGADETQYF,TGTGCCTGGAGTGTCGGCGGGGCGGATGAGACCCAGTACTTC
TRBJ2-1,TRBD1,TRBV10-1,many,CASSDGDSYNEQFF,TGCGCCAGCAGTGATGGGGACAGCTACAATGAGCAGTTCTTC
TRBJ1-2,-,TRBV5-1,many,CASSPEGAANYGYTF,TGCGCCAGCAGCCCGGAAGGGGCCGCTAACTATGGCTACACCTTC
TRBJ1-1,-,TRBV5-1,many,CASNEQGGPEAFF,TGCGCCAGCAACGAACAGGGTGGACCTGAAGCTTTCTTT
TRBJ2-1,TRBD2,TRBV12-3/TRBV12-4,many,CASSLRGAGGHNEQFF,TGTGCCAGCAGTTTAAGGGGAGCGGGGGGGCACAATGAGCAGTTCTTC
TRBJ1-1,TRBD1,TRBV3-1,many,CASSQSLTGVEAFF,TGTGCCAGCAGCCAATCTCTAACAGGGGTAGAAGCTTTCTTT
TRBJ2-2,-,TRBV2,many,CASSSVTGELFF,TGTGCCAGCAGTTCGGTCACCGGGGAGCTGTTTTTT
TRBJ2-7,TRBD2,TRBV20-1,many,CSATPSGKEQYF,TGCAGTGCTACTCCTAGCGGTAAAGAGCAGTACTTC
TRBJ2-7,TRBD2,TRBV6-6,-,CASASGGTINF,TGTGCCAGCGCATCGGGGGGAACGATCAACTTC
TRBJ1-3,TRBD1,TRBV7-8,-,CASSPPPGGGGNTIHF,TGTGCCAGCAGTCCCCCCCCAGGGGGCGGTGGAAACACCATACATTTT
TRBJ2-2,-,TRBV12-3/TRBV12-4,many,CASSLRGSGELFF,TGTGCCAGCAGTTTAAGGGGTTCCGGGGAGCTGTTTTTT
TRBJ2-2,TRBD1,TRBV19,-,CASSIRGGTNTGELFF,TGTGCCAGTAGTATTCGAGGGGGCACGAACACCGGGGAGCTGTTTTTT
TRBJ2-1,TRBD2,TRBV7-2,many,CASSRQRGGVYNEQFF,TGTGCCAGCAGCCGACAGCGGGGGGGAGTCTACAATGAGCAGTTCTTC
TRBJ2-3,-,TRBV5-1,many,CASRGPGGDNTDTQYF,TGCGCCAGCAGAGGTCCGGGTGGAGATAACACAGATACGCAGTATTTT
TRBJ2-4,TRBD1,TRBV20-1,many,CSARVGQGQYF,TGCAGTGCTAGAGTTGGACAGGGTCAGTACTTC
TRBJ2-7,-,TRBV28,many,CASSSTGTSYEQYF,TGTGCCAGCAGTTCAACAGGTACCTCCTACGAGCAGTACTTC
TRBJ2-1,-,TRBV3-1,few,CASSLRLGRNEQFF,TGTGCCAGCAGCCTTAGGTTGGGCCGGAATGAGCAGTTCTTC
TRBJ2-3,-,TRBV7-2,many,CASSGSRDTQYF,TGTGCCAGCAGCGGGTCGCGGGATACGCAGTATTTT
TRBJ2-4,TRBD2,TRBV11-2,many,CATSSGNSDIQYF,TGTGCCACCTCTAGCGGGAATTCGGACATTCAGTACTTC
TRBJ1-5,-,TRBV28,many,CASRQGGNQPQHF,TGTGCCAGCAGGCAAGGGGGCAATCAGCCCCAGCATTTT
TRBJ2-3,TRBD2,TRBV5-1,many,CASSSGLAGGPEGDTQYF,TGCGCCAGCAGCTCGGGACTAGCGGGAGGGCCAGAGGGAGATACGCAGTATTTT
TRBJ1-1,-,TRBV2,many,CASSVLNMNTEAFF,TGTGCCAGCAGTGTCCTCAACATGAACACTGAAGCTTTCTTT
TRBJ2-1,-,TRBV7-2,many,CASSLTSGGDNEQFF,TGTGCCAGCAGCTTAACTAGTGGGGGCGACAATGAGCAGTTCTTC
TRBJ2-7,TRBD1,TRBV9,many,CASSALDRGYEQYF,TGTGCCAGCAGCGCGCTCGACAGGGGGTACGAGCAGTACTTC
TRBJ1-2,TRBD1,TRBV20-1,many,CSARGPTTGGNGYTF,TGCAGTGCTAGAGGGCCCACAACAGGGGGCAATGGCTACACCTTC
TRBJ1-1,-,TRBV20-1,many,CSASSANEAFF,TGCAGTGCTAGTTCGGCCAATGAAGCTTTCTTT
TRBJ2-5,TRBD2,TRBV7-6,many,CASSAYGGAEETQYF,TGTGCCAGCAGCGCGTACGGGGGGGCCGAAGAGACCCAGTACTTC
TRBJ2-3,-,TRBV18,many,CASSPPPTPDTQYF,TGTGCCAGCTCACCACCGCCGACCCCAGATACGCAGTATTTT
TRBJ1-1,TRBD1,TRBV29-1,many,CSVTTRTGGTRRNTEAFF,TGCAGCGTTACCACTAGGACAGGGGGGACCCGACGGAACACTGAAGCTTTCTTT
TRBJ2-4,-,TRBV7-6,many,CASSYGFDNIQYF,TGTGCCAGCAGCTACGGGTTTGACAACATTCAGTACTTC
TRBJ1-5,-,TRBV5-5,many,CASSFQGFNQPQHF,TGTGCCAGCAGCTTTCAGGGTTTCAATCAGCCCCAGCATTTT
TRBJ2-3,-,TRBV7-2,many,CANSVRSADTQYF,TGTGCCAACAGCGTCCGCAGCGCAGATACGCAGTATTTT
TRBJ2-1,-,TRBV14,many,CASSPRTGSYNEQFF,TGTGCCAGCAGCCCAAGAACAGGTTCCTACAATGAGCAGTTCTTC
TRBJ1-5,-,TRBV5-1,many,CASSLGSGISNQPQHF,TGCGCCAGCAGCTTGGGATCTGGGATCAGCAATCAGCCCCAGCATTTT